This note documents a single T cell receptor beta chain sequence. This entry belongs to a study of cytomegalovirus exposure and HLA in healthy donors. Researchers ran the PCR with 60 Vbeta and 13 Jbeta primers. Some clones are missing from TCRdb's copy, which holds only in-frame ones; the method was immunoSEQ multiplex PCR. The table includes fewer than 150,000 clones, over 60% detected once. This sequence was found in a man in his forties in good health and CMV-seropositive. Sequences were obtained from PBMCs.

Written as DNA, the CDR3 is TGTGCCAGCAGCCCTATGGGAACAGGGCGCAGGCCTGAAGCTTTCTTT. Encoded protein: CASSPMGTGRRPEAFF. The chain joins TRBV5-4 to TRBJ1-1; a possible D gene is TRBD1 (6 bases). V gave up 4 bases and J gave up 6 bases, with 22 bases separating them. Germline V gives CDR1 SGHNT, CDR2 YYREEE (reference sequence). This CDR3 spans 16 amino acids.